Each of the 15 T cell receptor beta chains below was sequenced from the same sample in a study of T cell repertoires in cytomegalovirus infection. These TCRs are of unknown antigen specificity. TCRdb used MiXCR to reprocess the reads, holding one entry per CDR3 protein. The sample lists approximately 70,000 distinct CDR3 sequences; roughly 20% were seen once. Input material: PBMCs, sequenced either directly or after in vitro stimulation (not recorded which). The receptor source for this set is a human donor in good health (CMV status not recorded). Some clones in this sample may be carry-over from other donors' samples.

There are many counts of this clonotype. The V and J genes are TRBV7-2 and TRBJ2-6, with 11 bases identical to TRBD2. The CDR3 has 19 amino acids. The V gene's germline CDR1 is SGHTA and CDR2 FQGNSA. After removal of 0 bases from V and 0 bases from J, the junction contained 4 bases not matched to a gene. CDR3 nucleotides: TGTGCCAGCAGCTTAGCGAGGCTAGCGGGAGGCTCTGGGGCCAACGTCCTGACTTTC. Its protein product is CASSLARLAGGSGANVLTF.

This clonotype was seen a few times. The rearrangement uses TRBV28 and TRBJ2-5; D is perhaps TRBD2 (6 bases). Trimming took 6 bases from V and 5 from J, leaving 19 bases between them. The germline gives CDR1 MDHEN, CDR2 SYDVKM. This CDR3 region has 15 residues. CDR3 nucleotide sequence: TGTGCCAGCAGGTCAGGCGATACAGGAGGGGAGACCCAGTACTTC. It codes for CASRSGDTGGETQYF.

The chain links TRBV6-8 to TRBJ1-1; 7 bases are a match to TRBD1. Germline lookup yields CDR1 MNHGY and CDR2 SAAAGT. CDR3 size: 15 residues. V was clipped by 0 bases and J by 1 base; unmatched bases: 2. The CDR3 nucleotides read TGTGCCAGCAGTTACTCGAGACAGGGGAACACTGAAGCTTTCTTT. Translation gives CASSYSRQGNTEAFF.

On this clonotype itself: This may be a read error: a much more frequent sequence differs by one nucleotide. The chain joins TRBV7-2 to TRBJ2-3; the match to TRBD2 covers 15 bases. CDR1 and CDR2 (germline): SGHTA, FQGNSA. The CDR3 is 19 residues long. The CDR3 loop is CVSSFGLAGGLTMADTQYF. The DNA of the CDR3 is TGTGTCAGCAGTTTTGGACTAGCGGGAGGGTTGACAATGGCAGATACGCAGTATTTT.

The chain recombines TRBV10-3 with TRBJ2-1; 11 bases fit TRBD1. V lost 6 bases and J lost 12; bases outside the gene matches: 13. This CDR3 comprises 15 residues. Germline CDR1 ENHRY, CDR2 SYGVKD. The chain's CDR3 is CAISRTGGTSEGQFF. Written as DNA, the CDR3 is TGTGCCATCAGCCGGACAGGGGGCACCTCTGAGGGGCAGTTCTTC.

The V gene is TRBV28, the J gene TRBJ2-7; no firm D call. From germline, CDR1 is MDHEN and CDR2 SYDVKM. The CDR3 extends over 12 amino acids. The ends were cut back, 6 bases at V and 5 bases at J, with 11 bases in the middle. The CDR3 DNA follows: TGTGCCAGCAGATCAAGCCTAAACGAGCAGTACTTC. Translating it yields CASRSSLNEQYF.

This rearrangement joins TRBV6-6 to TRBJ2-7; tentative D call: TRBD1 (7 bases). Trimming took 5 bases from V and 1 from J, leaving 12 bases between them. CDR1 and CDR2 (germline): MNHNY, SVGAGI (reference sequence). This CDR3 has 14 residues. The CDR3 reads CASSATGRSYEQYV. CDR3 nucleotides: TGTGCCAGCAGTGCGACAGGGAGGTCCTACGAGCAGTACGTC.

There are a few counts of this clonotype. The chain recombines TRBV30 with TRBJ1-1; possibly TRBD1 for D (6 bases). Trimming took off 2 bases at V and 6 bases at J, with 19 bases between the two ends. This CDR3 has 15 residues. In germline, CDR1 is GTSNPN, CDR2 SVGIG (reference sequence). CDR3 nucleotide sequence: TGTGCCTGGAGTAGAAAGGGGACATCTAACCCTGAAGCTTTCTTT. Its translation: CAWSRKGTSNPEAFF.

Comment on this clonotype: A much more abundant neighbour one base away suggests this may be a read error. The genes are TRBV7-2 and TRBJ1-1; D ambiguous. Germline V gene lookup returns CDR1 SGHTA and CDR2 FQGNSA. There are 15 residues in the CDR3. CDR3 DNA: TGTGCCAGCAGCTTACAATGGGTACTGAACACTGAAGCTCTCTTT. This gives the protein CASSLQWVLNTEALF.

In its sample, this clonotype was seen a few times. This chain joins TRBV2 and TRBJ2-3; 10 nucleotides agree with TRBD2. CDR1 SNHLY and CDR2 FYNNEI come from the germline V gene. The CDR3 is made up of 15 amino acids. The trim removed 6 bases at V and 1 base at J, leaving 4 bases unmatched. The DNA for the CDR3 is TGTGCCAGCAGAGCCGGGACTAGCGGCACAGATACGCAGTATTTT. Its translation is CASRAGTSGTDTQYF.

This clonotype was observed a handful of times. This chain uses TRBV6-2 or TRBV6-3 with TRBJ1-5; no firm D call. The CDR3 is 16 residues long. V was clipped by 7 bases and J by 8 bases, with 24 bases between them. Germline CDR1 MNHEY, CDR2 SVGEGT. The CDR3 is CASTFKAVYSYEPQHF. The DNA of the CDR3 is TGTGCCAGCACCTTTAAAGCTGTCTACAGTTATGAGCCCCAGCATTTT.

The chain links TRBV18 to TRBJ1-3; perhaps TRBD1 as D (5 bases). CDR3 length: 14 residues. V dropped 4 bases and J dropped 0 bases, with 7 bases sitting between them. Germline lookup yields CDR1 KGHSH and CDR2 LQKENI. CDR3 loop: CASSLGTSGNTIYF. The CDR3 DNA sequence: TGTGCCAGCTCACTAGGGACCTCTGGAAACACCATATATTTT.

The rearrangement joins TRBV6-5 to TRBJ2-3, with D unclear. Germline lookup yields CDR1 MNHEY and CDR2 SVGAGI. The CDR3 extends over 11 amino acids. Trimming took 6 bases from V and 7 from J, leaving 8 bases between them. Here the CDR3 reads CASSSRHTQYF. The CDR3, as DNA: TGTGCCAGCAGCTCCCGACATACGCAGTATTTT.

The chain employs TRBV7-6 and TRBJ2-7, with TRBD2 as a possible D gene (5 bases). V was cut by 8 bases and J by 2 bases, with 19 bases left in between. CDR1 and CDR2 from the germline V gene are SGHVS and FNYEAQ. The CDR3 has 15 residues. The CDR3 reads CASQRPRGSPYEQYF. The CDR3 coding sequence is TGTGCCAGCCAAAGACCCAGAGGGAGCCCCTACGAGCAGTACTTC.

This chain uses TRBV6-1 with TRBJ1-1; 7 bases fit TRBD1. Germline loops: CDR1 MNHNS, CDR2 SASEGT. CDR3 length: 12 residues. With V trimmed by 7 bases and J by 9 bases, 8 bases remained unmatched. CDR3 sequence (DNA): TGTGCCAGCATTCCCCGACAGGGACAAGCTTTCTTT. Translating gives CASIPRQGQAFF.